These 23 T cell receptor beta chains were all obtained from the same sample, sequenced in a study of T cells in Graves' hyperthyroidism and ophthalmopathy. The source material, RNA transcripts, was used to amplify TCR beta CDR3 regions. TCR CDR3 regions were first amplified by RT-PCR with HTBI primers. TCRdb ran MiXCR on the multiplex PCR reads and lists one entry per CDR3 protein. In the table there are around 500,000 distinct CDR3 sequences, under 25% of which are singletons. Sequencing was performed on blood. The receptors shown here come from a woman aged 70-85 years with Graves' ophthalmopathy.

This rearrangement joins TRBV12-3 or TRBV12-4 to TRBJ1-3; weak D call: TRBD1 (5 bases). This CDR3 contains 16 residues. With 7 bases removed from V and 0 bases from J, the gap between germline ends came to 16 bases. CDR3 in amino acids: CASNLMGLPSGNTIYF. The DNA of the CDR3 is TGTGCCAGCAATCTTATGGGGCTGCCCTCTGGAAACACCATATATTTT.

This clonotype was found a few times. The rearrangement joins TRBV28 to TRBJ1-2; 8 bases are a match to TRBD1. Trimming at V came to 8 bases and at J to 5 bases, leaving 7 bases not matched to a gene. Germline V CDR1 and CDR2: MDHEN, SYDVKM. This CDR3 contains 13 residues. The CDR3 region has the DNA TGTGCCAGCGGTGTAACAGGGGGATATGGCTACACCTTC. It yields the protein CASGVTGGYGYTF.

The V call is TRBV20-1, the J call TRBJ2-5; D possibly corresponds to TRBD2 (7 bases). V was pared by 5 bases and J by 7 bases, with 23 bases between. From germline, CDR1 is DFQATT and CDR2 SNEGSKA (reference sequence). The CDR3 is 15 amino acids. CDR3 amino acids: CSAGGASGSSGTQYF. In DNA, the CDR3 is TGCAGTGCTGGGGGGGCTAGCGGTAGTTCGGGGACCCAGTACTTC.

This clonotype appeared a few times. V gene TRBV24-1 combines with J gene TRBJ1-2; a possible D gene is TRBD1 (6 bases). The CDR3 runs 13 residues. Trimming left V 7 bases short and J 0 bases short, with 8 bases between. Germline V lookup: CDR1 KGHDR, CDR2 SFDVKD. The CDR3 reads CATSRGANYGYTF. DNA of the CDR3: TGTGCCACCAGCAGGGGAGCTAACTATGGCTACACCTTC.

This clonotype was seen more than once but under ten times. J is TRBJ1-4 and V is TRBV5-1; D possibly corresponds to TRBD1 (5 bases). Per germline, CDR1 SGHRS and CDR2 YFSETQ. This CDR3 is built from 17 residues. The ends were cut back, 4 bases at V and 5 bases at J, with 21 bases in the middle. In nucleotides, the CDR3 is TGCGCCAGCAGCCCACGTTTGCGAGACAGTCCGAATGAAAAACTGTTTTTT. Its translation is CASSPRLRDSPNEKLFF. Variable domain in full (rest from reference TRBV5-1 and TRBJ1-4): KAGVTQTPRYLIKTRGQQVTLSCSPISGHRSVSWYQQTPGQGLQFLFEYFSETQRNKGNFPGRFSGRQFSNSRSEMNVSTLELGDSALYLCASSPRLRDSPNEKLFFGSGTQLSVL.

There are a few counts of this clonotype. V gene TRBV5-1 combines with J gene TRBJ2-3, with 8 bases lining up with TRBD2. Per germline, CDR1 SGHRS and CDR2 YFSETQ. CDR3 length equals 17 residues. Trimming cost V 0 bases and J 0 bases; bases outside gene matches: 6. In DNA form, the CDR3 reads TGCGCCAGCAGCTTGGTCACTAGCGGAATTAGCACAGATACGCAGTATTTT. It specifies CASSLVTSGISTDTQYF.

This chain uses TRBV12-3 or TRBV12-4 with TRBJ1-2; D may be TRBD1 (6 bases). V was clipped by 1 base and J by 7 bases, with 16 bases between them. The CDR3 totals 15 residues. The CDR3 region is CASSLGGQGSSGYTF. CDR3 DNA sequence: TGTGCCAGCAGTTTAGGGGGGCAGGGGAGCTCTGGCTACACCTTC.

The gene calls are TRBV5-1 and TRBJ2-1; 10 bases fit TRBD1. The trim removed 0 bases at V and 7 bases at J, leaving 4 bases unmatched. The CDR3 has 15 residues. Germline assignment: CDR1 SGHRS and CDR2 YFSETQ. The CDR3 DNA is TGCGCCAGCAGCTTGGGGGACAGGGGAGGTAATGAGCAGTTCTTC. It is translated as CASSLGDRGGNEQFF.

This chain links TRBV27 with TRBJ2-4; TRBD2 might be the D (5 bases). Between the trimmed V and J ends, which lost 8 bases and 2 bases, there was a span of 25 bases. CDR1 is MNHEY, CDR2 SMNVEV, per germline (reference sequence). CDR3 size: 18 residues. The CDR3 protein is CASSPPLVRVGTKNIQYF. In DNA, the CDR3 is TGTGCCAGCTCACCACCCCTGGTGAGGGTTGGTACCAAAAACATTCAGTACTTC.

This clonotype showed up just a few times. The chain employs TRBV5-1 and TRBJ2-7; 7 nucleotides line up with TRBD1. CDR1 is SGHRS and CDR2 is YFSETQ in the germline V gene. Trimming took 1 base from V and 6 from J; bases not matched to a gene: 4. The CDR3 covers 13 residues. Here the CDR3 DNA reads TGCGCCAGCAGCTTGAAGGGGGCGGGCGAGCAGTACTTC. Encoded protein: CASSLKGAGEQYF.

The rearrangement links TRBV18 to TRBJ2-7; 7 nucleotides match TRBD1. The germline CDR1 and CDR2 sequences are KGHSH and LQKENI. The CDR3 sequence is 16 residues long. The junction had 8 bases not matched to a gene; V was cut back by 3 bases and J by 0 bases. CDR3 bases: TGTGCCAGCTCACCCGAGACAGGGTGGAGCTCCTACGAGCAGTACTTC. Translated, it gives CASSPETGWSSYEQYF.

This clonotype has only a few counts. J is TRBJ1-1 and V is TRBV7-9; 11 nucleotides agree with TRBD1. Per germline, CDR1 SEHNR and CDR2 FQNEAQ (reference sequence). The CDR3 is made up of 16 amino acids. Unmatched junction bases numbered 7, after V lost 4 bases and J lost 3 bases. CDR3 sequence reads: CASSSRTGGFDTEAFF. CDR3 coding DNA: TGTGCCAGCAGCTCAAGGACAGGGGGCTTCGACACTGAAGCTTTCTTT. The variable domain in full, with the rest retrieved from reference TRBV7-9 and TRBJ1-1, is DTGVSQNPRHKITKRGQNVTFRCDPISEHNRLYWYRQTLGQGPEFLTYFQNEAQLEKSRLLSDRFSAERPKGSFSTLEIQRTEQGDSAMYLCASSSRTGGFDTEAFFGQGTRLTVV.

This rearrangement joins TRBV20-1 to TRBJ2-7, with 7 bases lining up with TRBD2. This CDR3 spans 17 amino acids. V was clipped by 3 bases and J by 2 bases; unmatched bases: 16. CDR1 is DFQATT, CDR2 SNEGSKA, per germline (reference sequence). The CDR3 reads CSASPSGLAERAYEQYF. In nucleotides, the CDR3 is TGCAGTGCTAGCCCCTCAGGGCTAGCGGAGCGCGCCTACGAGCAGTACTTC.

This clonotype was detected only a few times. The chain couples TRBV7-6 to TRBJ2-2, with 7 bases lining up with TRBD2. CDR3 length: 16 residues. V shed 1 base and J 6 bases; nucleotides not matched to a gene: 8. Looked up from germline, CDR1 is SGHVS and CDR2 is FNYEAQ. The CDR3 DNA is TGTGCCAGCAGCTTAGGGTCTAGCGGCGGAGCCGGGGAGCTGTTTTTT. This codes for CASSLGSSGGAGELFF.

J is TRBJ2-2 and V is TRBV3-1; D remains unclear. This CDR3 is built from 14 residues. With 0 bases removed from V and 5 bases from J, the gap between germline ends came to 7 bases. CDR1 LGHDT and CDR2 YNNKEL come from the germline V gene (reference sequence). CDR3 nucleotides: TGTGCCAGCAGCCAAGAACAGATTACCGGGGAGCTGTTTTTT. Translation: CASSQEQITGELFF. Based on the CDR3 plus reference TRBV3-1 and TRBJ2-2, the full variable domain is DTAVSQTPKYLVTQMGNDKSIKCEQNLGHDTMYWYKQDSKKFLKIMFSYNNKELIINETVPNRFSPKSPDKAHLNLHINSLELGDSAVYFCASSQEQITGELFFGEGSRLTVL.

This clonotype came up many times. CDR3 loop: CASSQGRSPGNTIYF. CDR3 nucleotide sequence: TGTGCCAGCAGCCAGGGTCGCTCACCTGGAAACACCATATATTTT. The chain is built from TRBV12-3 or TRBV12-4 and TRBJ1-3; weak D call: TRBD1 (5 bases). The V end was cut by 6 bases, the J end by 2 bases, with 14 bases between. The CDR3 has 15 residues.

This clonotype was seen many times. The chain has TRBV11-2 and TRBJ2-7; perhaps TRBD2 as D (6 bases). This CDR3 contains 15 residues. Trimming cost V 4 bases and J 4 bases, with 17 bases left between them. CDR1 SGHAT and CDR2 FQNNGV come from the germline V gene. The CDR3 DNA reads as TGTGCCAGCAGCTGGGGAGGAGCGCTCCAGTACGAGCAGTACTTC. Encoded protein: CASSWGGALQYEQYF.

The CDR3 bases are TGTGCCAGCAGCGTAGAAGGGGCGAGCTACGAGCAGTACTTC. Residues: CASSVEGASYEQYF. The V call is TRBV9, the J call TRBJ2-7; maybe TRBD1 (5 bases). CDR1 and CDR2 from the germline V gene are SGDLS and YYNGEE. Trimming shortened V by 0 bases and J by 3 bases, and 10 bases separated the two germline ends. The CDR3 is made up of 14 amino acids. Drawing the rest from reference TRBV9 and TRBJ2-7, the complete variable domain is DSGVTQTPKHLITATGQRVTLRCSPRSGDLSVYWYQQSLDQGLQFLIQYYNGEERAKGNILERFSAQQFPDLHSELNLSSLELGDSALYFCASSVEGASYEQYFGPGTRLTVT.

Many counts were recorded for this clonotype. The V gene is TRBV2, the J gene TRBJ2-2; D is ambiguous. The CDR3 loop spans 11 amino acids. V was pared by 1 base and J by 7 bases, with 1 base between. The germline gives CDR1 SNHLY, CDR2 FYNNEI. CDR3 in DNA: TGTGCCAGCAGTGAAGACGGGGAGCTGTTTTTT. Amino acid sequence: CASSEDGELFF. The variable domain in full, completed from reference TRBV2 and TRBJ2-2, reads EPEVTQTPSHQVTQMGQEVILRCVPISNHLYFYWYRQILGQKVEFLVSFYNNEISEKSEIFDDQFSVERPDGSNFTLKIRSTKLEDSAMYFCASSEDGELFFGEGSRLTVL.

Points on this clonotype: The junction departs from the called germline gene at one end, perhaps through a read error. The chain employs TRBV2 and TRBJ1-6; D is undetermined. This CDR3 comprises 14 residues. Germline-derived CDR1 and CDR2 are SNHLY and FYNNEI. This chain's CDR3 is CASSQARNNSPLHF. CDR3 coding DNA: TGTGCCAGCAGTCAAGCCAGGAATAATTCACCCCTCCACTTT.

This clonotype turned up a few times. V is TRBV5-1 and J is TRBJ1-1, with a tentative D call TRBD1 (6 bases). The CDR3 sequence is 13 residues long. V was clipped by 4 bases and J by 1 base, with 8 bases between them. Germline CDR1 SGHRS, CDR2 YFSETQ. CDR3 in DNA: TGCGCCAGCAGCACACAGGGGAACACTGAAGCTTTCTTT. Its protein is CASSTQGNTEAFF.

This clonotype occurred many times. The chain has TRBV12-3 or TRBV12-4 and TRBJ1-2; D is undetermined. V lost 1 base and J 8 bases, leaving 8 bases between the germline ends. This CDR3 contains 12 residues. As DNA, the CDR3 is TGTGCCAGCAGTTTAGGTGTTGGCGGCTACACCTTC. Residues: CASSLGVGGYTF.

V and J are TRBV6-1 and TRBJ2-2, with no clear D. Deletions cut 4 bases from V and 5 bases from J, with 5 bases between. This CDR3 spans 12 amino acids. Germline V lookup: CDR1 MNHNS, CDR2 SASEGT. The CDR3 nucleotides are TGTGCCAGCAGTGCATTGACCGGGGAGCTGTTTTTT. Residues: CASSALTGELFF.